This TCR beta chain comes out of a study of cytomegalovirus exposure and HLA in healthy donors (dated by TCRdb to 2016 to 2017). Some background on the complete study: According to an earlier analysis of around 600 of the donors, some 180 million T cells yielded 117 million unique TCR beta sequences and 250 to 350 Gb of sequence data. An earlier analysis of around 580 of the donors used high-throughput TCR beta sequencing to judge whether each TCR beta V gene segment behaved as functional or pseudogenic. Because of strong linkage in the cohort, roughly five DR-DQ haplotypes were treated as single units for association and clustering. The number of typed donors differed by locus: about 620-640 for A, B, C, DRB1 and DQB1; approximately 520 for DQA1; some 590 for DPA1; and approximately 450 for DPB1. Among some 400 genotyped donors of the cohort, an average of around 240,000 unique TCR beta nucleotide sequences were sequenced per donor, roughly 18% of them non-productive. The study was designed to test whether signatures of past pathogen exposure could be identified by cataloging public T cell receptors. HLA typing covered class I and class II loci at four-digit resolution. Roughly 300 gigabases of sequencing data and around 87 million unique TCR sequences were included in an early release covering 550 to 800 HLA-typed donors. In a later genetic analysis, genome-wide SNP genotypes for about three fifths of the 666 donors were used, and that subset was treated as a discovery cohort. To study patterns of TCR occurrence, a later analysis re-analyzed previously published TCR beta repertoires from just over 650 donors and added high-resolution HLA genotyping. The study combined high-throughput TCR immunosequencing, statistical association of individual TCRs with disease status, and machine learning to predict cytomegalovirus infection status. In addition to the first cohort of 666 subjects, a separate validation cohort of 120 different subjects was used. Donor age, sex, ethnicity and CMV serostatus were collected together with the repertoire data. Among the approximately 400 genotyped donors, about 83% belonged to the genetic ancestry cluster associated with self-reported Caucasian donors. Using immunosequencing, the study profiled T cell repertoires from about 610 subjects and related those repertoires to cytomegalovirus serostatus. The later analysis used no new phenotypic data to find candidate immune exposures, relying instead on TCR beta sequences and their occurrence across donors. Every repertoire in the discovery cohort had been generated on one and the same sequencing platform. Study-wide conclusions, independent of this receptor: According to a later genetic analysis, donors in an Asian-associated ancestry cluster had fewer N-insertions in productive TCRs than the roughly 670-donor mean. The 87-base-pair reads could not distinguish some IMGT-functional V segments, including TRBV6-2 and TRBV6-3, so those segments were excluded. In a later analysis, the rate of TCR association differed among HLA loci, with DRB1 alleles having the most associated TCRs and HLA-C alleles having the fewest. HLA typing was unavailable for some donors at each locus, so association tests used only the typed subset. In vitro tests confirmed that a few of the cytomegalovirus-associated TCR beta chains recognize cytomegalovirus antigens. Specific HLA alleles were associated with 15,000 to 20,000 TCR beta sequences at a false discovery rate of 0.05 in a later analysis. In an earlier analysis of approximately 600 of the donors, most TCR beta V segments were observed in productive rearrangements about 87% or about 30% of the time, broadly matching IMGT annotations. Assigning TCR associations to individual alleles was difficult when HLA alleles, especially DR and DQ, strongly co-occurred. The earlier analysis of approximately 560 of the donors excluded 15 to 20 rarely observed V segments, including chromosome 9 orphons, because counts were too low. The authors suggested that the approach could potentially be extended to other disease states and immunological phenotypes. The cohort was sequenced for TCR beta chains only, and without alpha or paired-chain data the features that could be detected were limited. CMV serostatus was the only immune exposure information available for the cohort. Most TCR sequences were seen in very few donors, while some public TCRs were found in many individuals. A later analysis reported that several top co-occurrence clusters appeared linked to parvovirus B19, influenza, CMV and Epstein-Barr virus. In a later analysis, HLA-associated TCR beta chains were found to be more clonally expanded and to have lower generation probabilities than equally common non-associated chains. A further reported finding was that TCR beta sequences accurately predicted the HLA-A and HLA-B alleles for most subjects in the first cohort. Most CMV-associated TCR beta chains appeared to be HLA-restricted in a later analysis, and the HLA associations seemed to be driven largely by CMV exposure. A total of 150 or so TCR beta chains were listed by the study as associated with cytomegalovirus. Linkage disequilibrium might explain the correlated functional status among segregating V segments, but an unknown experimental factor could not be excluded. Sequencing depth was assumed to be roughly uniform across donors in the presence/absence analyses, though that assumption may not hold. In a later genetic analysis, a missense DCLRE1C variant was associated with V-gene and J-gene trimming of TCR beta chains, and the association was replicated in an independent cohort. A cluster of highly shared sequence variants was judged likely to be a technical artifact of the sequencing pipeline. The classifier was reported to diagnose cytomegalovirus status with high specificity and sensitivity in both the original and validation cohorts.

This clone occurred once. Its antigen target is currently unknown. No per-base quality is available; no much larger clone lies one base away. The protocol used for the library was the immunoSEQ multiplex PCR assay. A mixture of 60 forward primers for TCR Vbeta segments and 13 reverse primers for TCR Jbeta segments was used in the multiplex PCR. The CDR3 region of rearranged TCR beta genes was amplified from genomic DNA by a multiplex PCR assay. The Illumina HiSeq System was used to sequence the amplified TCR beta libraries as 87-base-pair reads. Under the source paper's analysis protocol: Across the roughly 670 repertoires, a later analysis counted roughly 84 million unique TCR beta chains, 9.5 million to 12 million of which were shared by at least two donors. A nearest-neighbor algorithm error-corrected the raw reads and collapsed the reads into unique sequences, merging closely related sequences to remove PCR and sequencing errors. CDR3 sequences were aligned to IMGT reference sequences to assign V, D and J gene segments. For a sequence to be retained, a match of at least six nucleotides was required to both a V gene segment and a J gene segment. Rearrangements were classified as productive when the CDR3 lacked stop codons and remained in frame with V and J, and all other rearrangements were classified as non-productive. Following IMGT convention, CDR3 was defined as the stretch from the second conserved V-encoded cysteine to the conserved J-encoded phenylalanine. The earlier analysis of some 580 of the donors excluded any sequence lacking an unambiguous match to a single V gene segment. An earlier analysis of almost 600 of the donors classified V segments as functional when productive rearrangements were above 56.7% and as segregating when the standard deviation between donors was above 5%. A statistical classification framework was built to diagnose cytomegalovirus status from the catalog of TCR beta chain sequences. A later analysis assigned V and J genes by comparing TCR nucleotide sequences with IMGT/GENE-DB human TR gene sequences. In a later analysis, CDR3 sequences and most-parsimonious VDJ recombination scenarios were assigned using the TCRdist pipeline. In a later analysis, each TCR beta chain was defined by its CDR3 amino acid sequence together with its V-gene family, and reads lacking a unique V-gene family were excluded. To address suspected cross-contamination and a sequencing artifact, a later analysis removed around 600 highly shared, low-generation-probability nucleotide sequences. In a later analysis, a clonal expansion index was calculated for each public chain from normalized within-repertoire ranks of inferred template counts. A later analysis computed generation probabilities with a VDJ recombination model fitted to out-of-frame rearrangements, and checked the results against IGoR. A later analysis scored TCR-TCR, TCR-HLA and TCR-CMV co-occurrence with hypergeometric tests, applying a repertoire-size bias correction to TCR pairs. To estimate false discovery rates, a later analysis permuted the HLA or CMV assignments 20 times. In a later analysis, co-occurring TCRs were grouped with DBSCAN, and TCRdist sequence similarity was added when clustering was performed within HLA-allele-positive subsets. For co-occurrence clustering, repertoires with fewer than 30,000 or more than 120,000 public chains were excluded, along with several repertoires with anomalous nucleotide sharing. Here the immuneACCESS table is served through TCRdb, limited to in-frame sequences with V and J called. Missing clones are a known gap in these copies; in checked studies unresolved V genes cover under half, and the rest lacks a known reason. Clone size and V and J calls were adopted from that table, with D and trimming inferred from the DNA. A total of about 160,000 clones appear in this sample, roughly 80% of them only once. 2.2% of the sample rests with the top ten.

The cohort consisted of 650 to 700 healthy bone marrow donors. At the time of sampling, all cohort members were nominally healthy, though unrecorded immune exposures were likely present. The donor tested CMV seropositive and was one of the 289 seropositive cohort members. Each donor provided a peripheral blood sample, and peripheral blood mononuclear cells were used for TCR beta sequencing. Genomic DNA extraction from the blood cell samples was performed with the Qiagen DNeasy Blood Extraction Kit. Counted from cysteine to phenylalanine, this CDR3 has 14 amino acids. Only CDR3 DNA is held: 42 bases, read in frame from base 1. The junction shows trimming of 3 bases on V and 0 bases on J, plus 10 bases between the germline ends. The germline V gene sets CDR1 to SGHRS and CDR2 to YFSETQ.

The rearranged chain carries TRBV5-1 and TRBJ2-7; possibly the D gene is TRBD2, per 6 matching bases. This clonotype was sampled from a man aged 50 to 60 in good health and CMV-seropositive. Sequenced: PBMCs. The DNA is TGCGCCAGCAGCTCGGGAGCCTCCTCCTACGAGCAGTACTTC. It translates to CASSSGASSYEQYF.